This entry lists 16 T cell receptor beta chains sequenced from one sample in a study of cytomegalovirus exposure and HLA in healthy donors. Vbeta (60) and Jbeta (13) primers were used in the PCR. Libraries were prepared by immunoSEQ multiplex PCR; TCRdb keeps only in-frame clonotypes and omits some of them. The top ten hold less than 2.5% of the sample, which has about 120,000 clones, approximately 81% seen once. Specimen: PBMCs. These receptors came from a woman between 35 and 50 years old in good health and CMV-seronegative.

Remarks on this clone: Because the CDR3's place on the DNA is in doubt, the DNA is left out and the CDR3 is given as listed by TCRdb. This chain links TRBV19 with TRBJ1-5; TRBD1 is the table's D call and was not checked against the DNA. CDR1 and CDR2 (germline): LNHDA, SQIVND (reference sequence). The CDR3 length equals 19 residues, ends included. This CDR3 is CASSSSGNFWTVSNQPQHF.

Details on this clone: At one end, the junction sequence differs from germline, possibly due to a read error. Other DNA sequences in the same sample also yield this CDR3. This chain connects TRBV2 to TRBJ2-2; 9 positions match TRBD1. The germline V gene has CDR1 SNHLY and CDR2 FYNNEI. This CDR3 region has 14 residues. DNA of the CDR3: TGCGCCAGCAGGGACAGGGTCGGGACCGGGGAGCTGTTTTTT. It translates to CASRDRVGTGELFF. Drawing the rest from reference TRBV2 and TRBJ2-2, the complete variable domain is EPEVTQTPSHQVTQMGQEVILRCVPISNHLYFYWYRQILGQKVEFLVSFYNNEISEKSEIFDDQFSVERPDGSNFTLKIRSTKLEDSAMYFCASRDRVGTGELFFGEGSRLTVL.

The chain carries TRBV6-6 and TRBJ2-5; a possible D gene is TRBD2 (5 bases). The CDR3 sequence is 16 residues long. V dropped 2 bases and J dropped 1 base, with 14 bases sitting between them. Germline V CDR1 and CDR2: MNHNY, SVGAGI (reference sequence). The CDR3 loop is CASSYPSSPRQETQYF. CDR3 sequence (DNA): TGTGCCAGCAGTTACCCGTCTAGCCCCCGCCAAGAGACCCAGTACTTC.

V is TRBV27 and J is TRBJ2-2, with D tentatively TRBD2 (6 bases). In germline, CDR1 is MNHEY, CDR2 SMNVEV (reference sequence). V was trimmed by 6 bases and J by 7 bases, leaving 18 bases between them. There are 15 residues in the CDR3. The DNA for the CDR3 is TGTGCCAGCAGGATCGGGACTTCCTTTGTCGGGGAGCTGTTTTTT. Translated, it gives CASRIGTSFVGELFF.

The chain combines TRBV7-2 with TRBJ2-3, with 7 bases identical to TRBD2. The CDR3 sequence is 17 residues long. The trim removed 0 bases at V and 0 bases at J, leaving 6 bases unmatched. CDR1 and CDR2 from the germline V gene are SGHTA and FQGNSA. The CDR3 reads CASSLALGSGSTDTQYF. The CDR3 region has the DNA TGTGCCAGCAGCTTAGCGCTCGGTAGCGGGAGCACAGATACGCAGTATTTT.

This chain's CDR3 is CAWSGGDQPQHF. The CDR3 DNA follows: TGTGCCTGGAGTGGGGGAGATCAGCCCCAGCATTTT. The rearrangement links TRBV30 to TRBJ1-5; no firm D call. Germline CDR1 and CDR2: GTSNPN and SVGIG (reference sequence). Trimming removed 1 base at V and 5 bases at J, with 6 bases between. CDR3 length equals 12 residues.

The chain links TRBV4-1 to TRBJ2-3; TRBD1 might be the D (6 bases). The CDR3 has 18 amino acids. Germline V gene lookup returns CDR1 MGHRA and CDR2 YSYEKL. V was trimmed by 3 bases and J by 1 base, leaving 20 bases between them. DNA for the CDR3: TGCGCCAGCAGCCACCGCACTTCAGGGGACATTGGCACAGATACGCAGTATTTT. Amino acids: CASSHRTSGDIGTDTQYF.

The CDR3 sequence is CASSPSTGHIAYGYTF. In DNA form, the CDR3 reads TGTGCCAGCAGTCCGTCCACGGGACACATTGCCTATGGCTACACCTTC. The gene calls are TRBV27 and TRBJ1-2; D is perhaps TRBD1 (6 bases). Looked up from germline, CDR1 is MNHEY and CDR2 is SMNVEV (reference sequence). The CDR3 extends over 16 amino acids. V was shortened by 5 bases and J by 4 bases, with 20 bases between the two germline ends.

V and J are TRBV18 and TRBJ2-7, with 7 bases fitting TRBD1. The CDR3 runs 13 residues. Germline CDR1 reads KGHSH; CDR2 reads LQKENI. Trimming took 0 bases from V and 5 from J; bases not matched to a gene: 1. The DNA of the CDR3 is TGTGCCAGCTCACCACCAGACAGGGACGAGCAGTACTTC. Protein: CASSPPDRDEQYF.

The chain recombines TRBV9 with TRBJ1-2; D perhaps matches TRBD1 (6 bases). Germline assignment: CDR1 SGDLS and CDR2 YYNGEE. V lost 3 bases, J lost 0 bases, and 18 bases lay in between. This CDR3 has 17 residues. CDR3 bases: TGTGCCAGCAGCGAACCAACGGACAGCTACACTAACTATGGCTACACCTTC. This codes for CASSEPTDSYTNYGYTF. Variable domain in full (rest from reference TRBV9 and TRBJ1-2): DSGVTQTPKHLITATGQRVTLRCSPRSGDLSVYWYQQSLDQGLQFLIQYYNGEERAKGNILERFSAQQFPDLHSELNLSSLELGDSALYFCASSEPTDSYTNYGYTFGSGTRLTVV.

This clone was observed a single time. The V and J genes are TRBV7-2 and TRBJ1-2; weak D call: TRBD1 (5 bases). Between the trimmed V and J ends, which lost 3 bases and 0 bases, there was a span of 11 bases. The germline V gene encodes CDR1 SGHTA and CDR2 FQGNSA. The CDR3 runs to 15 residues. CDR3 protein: CASSFQGGANYGYTF. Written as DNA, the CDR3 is TGTGCCAGCAGCTTCCAGGGAGGCGCTAACTATGGCTACACCTTC.

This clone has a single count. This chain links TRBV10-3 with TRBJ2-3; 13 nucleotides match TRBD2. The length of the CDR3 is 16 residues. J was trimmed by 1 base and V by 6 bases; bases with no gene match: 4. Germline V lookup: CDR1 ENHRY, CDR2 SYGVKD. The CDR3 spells CAIRIGLAGGTDTQYF. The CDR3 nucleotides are TGTGCCATCAGGATCGGACTAGCGGGGGGCACAGATACGCAGTATTTT.

Here the CDR3 DNA reads TGTGCCAGCAGTGCTAAACAGGGGATGATGAACACTGAAGCTTTCTTT. Amino acid sequence: CASSAKQGMMNTEAFF. The rearrangement joins TRBV6-1 to TRBJ1-1; TRBD1 agrees at 7 bases. The CDR3 length is 16 residues. V lost 4 bases and J lost 0; bases outside the gene matches: 8. Germline CDR1 reads MNHNS; CDR2 reads SASEGT.

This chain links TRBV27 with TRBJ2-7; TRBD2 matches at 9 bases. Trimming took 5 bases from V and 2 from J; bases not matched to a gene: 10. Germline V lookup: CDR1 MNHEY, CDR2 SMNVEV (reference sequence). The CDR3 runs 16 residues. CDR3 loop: CASSPRGGGVTYEQYF. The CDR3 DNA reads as TGTGCCAGCAGTCCCCGCGGCGGGGGGGTGACCTACGAGCAGTACTTC.

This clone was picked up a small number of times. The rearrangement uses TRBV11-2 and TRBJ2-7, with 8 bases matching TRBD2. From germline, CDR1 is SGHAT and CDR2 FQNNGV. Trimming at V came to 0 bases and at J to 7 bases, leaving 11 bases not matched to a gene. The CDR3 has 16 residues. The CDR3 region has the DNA TGTGCCAGCAGCTTAGATTTGGCGGGGGGCATGAGGGAGCAGTACTTC. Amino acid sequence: CASSLDLAGGMREQYF.

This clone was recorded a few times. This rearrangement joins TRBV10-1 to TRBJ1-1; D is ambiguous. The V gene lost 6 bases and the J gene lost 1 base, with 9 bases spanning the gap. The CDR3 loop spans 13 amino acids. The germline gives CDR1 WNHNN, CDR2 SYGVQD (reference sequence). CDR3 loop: CASRSGSNTEAFF. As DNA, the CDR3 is TGCGCCAGCAGGAGCGGGTCGAACACTGAAGCTTTCTTT.